Listed here are 21 T cell receptor beta chains from one sample, sequenced in a study of cytomegalovirus exposure and HLA in healthy donors. PCR amplification relied on 60 Vbeta primers (plus 13 Jbeta primers). Data came from immunoSEQ multiplex PCR; TCRdb stores just in-frame clones and leaves some out. Altogether some 130,000 clones are present, 66% being singletons, with the ten largest covering more than 1.5%. The material sequenced was PBMCs. These receptors came from a human donor in good health.

V and J are TRBV28 and TRBJ2-5; 9 bases match TRBD1. Germline CDR1 is MDHEN and CDR2 is SYDVKM. CDR3 length: 15 amino acids. With 5 bases clipped from V and 2 bases from J, the junction kept 6 bases outside the gene matches. The CDR3 here is CASSKGGQGQETQYF. In DNA, the CDR3 is TGTGCCAGCAGTAAGGGGGGACAGGGACAAGAGACCCAGTACTTC.

The chain is built from TRBV5-1 and TRBJ2-1; TRBD2 matches at 14 bases. CDR1 is SGHRS, CDR2 YFSETQ, per germline. CDR3 length: 21 amino acids. V dropped 0 bases and J dropped 3; count of bases not matched to a gene: 14. DNA of the CDR3: TGCGCCAGCAGCTTGGCTAGGTTTGGGACTAGCGGGAGAGTTGTCTACAATGAGCAGTTCTTC. Encoded protein: CASSLARFGTSGRVVYNEQFF.

The chain carries TRBV15 and TRBJ2-1; 7 bases are shared with TRBD2. The CDR3 totals 15 residues. Trimming at V came to 0 bases and at J to 10 bases, leaving 9 bases not matched to a gene. Germline V gene lookup returns CDR1 LNHNV and CDR2 YYDKDF (reference sequence). The chain's CDR3 is CATSRDLAGAREQFF. CDR3 nucleotide sequence: TGTGCCACCAGCAGAGATCTGGCGGGAGCACGGGAGCAGTTCTTC.

The chain carries TRBV2 and TRBJ1-5; 7 positions match TRBD1. The CDR3 is 13 residues long. CDR1 and CDR2 from the germline V gene are SNHLY and FYNNEI. Germline trimming cut 5 bases from V and 7 bases from J; bases unmatched to any gene: 5. This CDR3 is CASSNRGGQPQHF. CDR3 coding DNA: TGTGCCAGCAGTAACAGGGGCGGCCAGCCCCAGCATTTT. The entire variable domain, with the rest obtained from reference TRBV2 and TRBJ1-5, is as follows: EPEVTQTPSHQVTQMGQEVILRCVPISNHLYFYWYRQILGQKVEFLVSFYNNEISEKSEIFDDQFSVERPDGSNFTLKIRSTKLEDSAMYFCASSNRGGQPQHFGDGTRLSIL.

V usage is TRBV6-1 and J usage is TRBJ1-1, with D maybe TRBD1 (5 bases). CDR3 size: 12 residues. The germline V and J ends were trimmed by 8 bases and 8 bases, with 15 bases remaining between them. CDR1 MNHNS and CDR2 SASEGT come from the germline V gene. The CDR3: CASLKGREEAFF. In nucleotides, the CDR3 is TGTGCCAGCTTGAAGGGGCGGGAGGAAGCTTTCTTT.

A remark on this clone: Other DNA sequences in this sample translate to the same CDR3. This chain connects TRBV7-9 to TRBJ2-7; 7 positions agree with TRBD1. The V segment lost 5 bases and the J segment 1 base; nucleotides outside the gene matches: 5. The CDR3 consists of 14 residues. Germline values: CDR1 SEHNR, CDR2 FQNEAQ (reference sequence). The CDR3 DNA follows: TGTGCCAGCAGCATCCTGACAGGGTCCTACGAGCAGTACTTC. This codes for CASSILTGSYEQYF.

The gene calls are TRBV27 and TRBJ2-7, with 10 bases fitting TRBD1. Trimming at V came to 6 bases and at J to 2 bases, leaving 1 base not matched to a gene. Germline V CDR1 and CDR2: MNHEY, SMNVEV (reference sequence). The CDR3 consists of 13 residues. The CDR3 coding sequence is TGTGCCAGCAGGGGGACAGGGGCCTACGAGCAGTACTTC. Translating gives CASRGTGAYEQYF.

V and J are TRBV11-3 and TRBJ2-5; D remains unclear. Per the germline V gene, CDR1 is SGHNT and CDR2 is YENEEA. There are 15 residues in the CDR3. V lost 0 bases and J 1 base, leaving 9 bases between the germline ends. The CDR3 spells CASSLESQIQETQYF. CDR3 DNA: TGTGCCAGCAGCTTAGAGTCCCAAATCCAAGAGACCCAGTACTTC.

Only a few counts were recorded for this clone. The rearrangement links TRBV10-3 to TRBJ2-1, with a tentative D call TRBD1 (6 bases). The CDR3 runs to 17 residues. The V and J ends lost 7 bases and 6 bases respectively, with 25 bases between them. The V gene's germline CDR1 is ENHRY and CDR2 SYGVKD. The CDR3: CAITLSPPRGVGNEQFF. CDR3 nucleotide sequence: TGTGCCATCACTCTTTCCCCGCCCAGGGGAGTGGGCAATGAGCAGTTCTTC.

Concerning this clone: This is likely a read error, given that the CDR3 carries no conserved phenylalanine or tryptophan at its end. This chain connects TRBV5-1 to TRBJ2-7, with 12 bases identical to TRBD1. Looked up from germline, CDR1 is SGHRS and CDR2 is YFSETQ. The CDR3 sequence is 14 residues long. The V and J ends lost 1 base and 7 bases, in that order; junction bases with no gene match: 3. CDR3 sequence reads: CASSLRDRGREQYL. DNA of the CDR3: TGCGCCAGCAGCTTGAGGGACAGGGGGCGGGAGCAGTACCTC.

V and J are TRBV5-6 and TRBJ2-3; 15 bases match TRBD2. V lost 3 bases, J lost 2 bases, and 7 bases stayed unmatched. The germline CDR1 and CDR2 sequences are SGHDT and YYEEEE. The CDR3 is made up of 18 amino acids. The CDR3 reads CASSSPGTSGRTTDTQYF. The CDR3 DNA reads TGTGCCAGCAGCTCCCCCGGGACTAGCGGGAGGACCACAGATACGCAGTATTTT.

The rearrangement links TRBV2 to TRBJ2-4; perhaps TRBD1 as D (5 bases). The CDR3 runs to 16 residues. The V gene's germline CDR1 is SNHLY and CDR2 FYNNEI. V was trimmed by 4 bases and J by 0 bases, leaving 13 bases between them. CDR3 in DNA: TGTGCCAGCAGTGTAGTCACAGGATTAGCCAAAAACATTCAGTACTTC. Its translation is CASSVVTGLAKNIQYF.

The V and J genes are TRBV12-5 and TRBJ2-7, with a tentative D call TRBD2 (6 bases). With 6 bases removed from V and 0 bases from J, the gap between germline ends came to 27 bases. The CDR3 loop spans 19 amino acids. CDR1 and CDR2 (germline): LGHNT, FRNRAP. CDR3 protein: CASGQKFSSRRVDSYEQYF. As DNA, the CDR3 is TGTGCTAGTGGCCAGAAGTTCTCTAGCAGGAGGGTCGACTCCTACGAGCAGTACTTC.

V usage is TRBV5-1 and J usage is TRBJ2-1; 12 bases match TRBD2. The CDR3 contains 16 residues. Germline V lookup: CDR1 SGHRS, CDR2 YFSETQ. J gave up 10 bases and V 0 bases, and 8 bases lay outside the gene matches. CDR3 in DNA: TGCGCCAGCAGCTTGGGGGCTAGCGGGAGGGCCATGGAGCAGTTCTTC. As protein: CASSLGASGRAMEQFF. Full variable domain (missing parts from reference TRBV5-1 and TRBJ2-1): KAGVTQTPRYLIKTRGQQVTLSCSPISGHRSVSWYQQTPGQGLQFLFEYFSETQRNKGNFPGRFSGRQFSNSRSEMNVSTLELGDSALYLCASSLGASGRAMEQFFGPGTRLTVL.

This rearrangement joins TRBV25-1 to TRBJ1-1; 11 bases map to TRBD1. This CDR3 contains 18 residues. In germline, CDR1 is MGHDK, CDR2 SYGVNS. V shed 5 bases, J shed 0 bases, and the junction held 11 bases outside the gene matches. The CDR3 DNA reads as TGTGCCAGCAGTAGTACCCCCGGGACAGGGGGTCTGAACACTGAAGCTTTCTTT. Its protein is CASSSTPGTGGLNTEAFF.

This clone was seen only a few times. J is TRBJ1-2 and V is TRBV19; D remains ambiguous. V was shortened by 7 bases and J by 3 bases, with 30 bases between the two germline ends. The CDR3 consists of 19 residues. Germline V gives CDR1 LNHDA, CDR2 SQIVND (reference sequence). Written as DNA, the CDR3 is TGTGCCAGTACCCAAAACCGCTTACCGGGGTCCCGCCGGGACTATGGCTACACCTTC. Its translation: CASTQNRLPGSRRDYGYTF.

The gene calls are TRBV2 and TRBJ2-7; TRBD1 agrees at 8 bases. Germline V gene lookup returns CDR1 SNHLY and CDR2 FYNNEI. V lost 5 bases to trimming and J lost 2 bases; unmatched junction nucleotides: 5. The CDR3 loop spans 14 amino acids. This CDR3 is CASSLQGAAYEQYF. The CDR3 DNA is TGTGCCAGCAGTCTCCAGGGGGCTGCCTACGAGCAGTACTTC.

In DNA, the CDR3 is TGTGCCAGTAGTCCCTCGAGGGTTATCTACGAGCAGTACTTC. This gives the protein CASSPSRVIYEQYF. The chain employs TRBV19 and TRBJ2-7, with D possibly matching TRBD2 (5 bases). CDR3 length equals 14 residues. Trimming took 5 bases from V and 3 from J, leaving 14 bases between them. Germline values: CDR1 LNHDA, CDR2 SQIVND (reference sequence).

The chain uses TRBV7-8 and TRBJ2-1; D not resolved. The CDR3 is made up of 16 amino acids. Germline CDR1 reads SGHVS; CDR2 reads FQNEAQ. V lost 5 bases and J 9 bases, leaving 23 bases between the germline ends. As DNA, the CDR3 is TGTGCCAGCAGCCCCCCGCGCGCCCGTCTTCAAGCTGAGCAGTTCTTC. Its protein is CASSPPRARLQAEQFF.

The chain recombines TRBV25-1 with TRBJ2-7; 12 bases are shared with TRBD2. V shed 4 bases, J shed 2 bases, and the junction held 0 bases outside the gene matches. The CDR3 loop spans 14 amino acids. Germline CDR1 MGHDK, CDR2 SYGVNS. The CDR3 DNA is TGTGCCAGCAGTGGGACTAGCGGGACCTACGAGCAGTACTTC. It yields the protein CASSGTSGTYEQYF.

J is TRBJ1-4 and V is TRBV5-4; the match to TRBD1 covers 7 bases. With 4 bases clipped from V and 7 bases from J, the junction kept 7 bases outside the gene matches. The CDR3 is 14 residues long. Germline V CDR1 and CDR2: SGHNT, YYREEE (reference sequence). Written as DNA, the CDR3 is TGTGCCAGCAGCCAGACCCGGGACAGTGAAAAACTGTTTTTT. Protein product: CASSQTRDSEKLFF.